These 9 T cell receptor beta chains were all obtained from the same sample, sequenced in a study of cytomegalovirus exposure and HLA in healthy donors. The repertoire was sequenced with immunoSEQ multiplex PCR; TCRdb's copy has only in-frame clones and lacks some. The sample carries some 240,000 clones, 86% recorded once. The sequencing input was PBMCs. The source is a woman under 40 in good health and CMV-seropositive.

This clone was recorded once. The rearrangement joins TRBV7-2 to TRBJ2-7, with 11 bases that match TRBD2. CDR3 length: 14 amino acids. Germline V lookup: CDR1 SGHTA, CDR2 FQGNSA. V lost 4 bases to trimming and J lost 3 bases; unmatched junction nucleotides: 2. The CDR3 is CASSSGLADYEQYF. Written as DNA, the CDR3 is TGTGCCAGCAGCTCGGGACTAGCGGACTACGAGCAGTACTTC.

This rearrangement joins TRBV15 to TRBJ2-1; 16 nucleotides match TRBD2. Looked up from germline, CDR1 is LNHNV and CDR2 is YYDKDF (reference sequence). After removal of 3 bases from V and 5 bases from J, the junction contained 1 base not matched to a gene. The CDR3 contains 16 residues. The CDR3 DNA follows: TGTGCCACCAGCAGGGGACTAGCGGGAGGGGACAATGAGCAGTTCTTC. It specifies CATSRGLAGGDNEQFF.

The chain links TRBV13 to TRBJ2-1, with D maybe TRBD2 (5 bases). In germline, CDR1 is PRHDT, CDR2 FYEKMQ (reference sequence). This CDR3 contains 14 residues. Trimming removed 3 bases from V and 4 bases from J, with 10 bases in between. The CDR3 protein is CASSFRLPYNEQFF. CDR3 in DNA: TGTGCCAGCAGCTTTCGACTACCGTACAATGAGCAGTTCTTC.

The genes are TRBV10-3 and TRBJ2-1; 8 nucleotides line up with TRBD2. The CDR3 is 13 amino acids. CDR1 and CDR2 (germline): ENHRY, SYGVKD. V gave up 10 bases and J gave up 5 bases; unmatched junction bases: 7. The CDR3 DNA reads as TGTGCCACACTAGCGGAGTCACACAATGAGCAGTTCTTC. Protein product: CATLAESHNEQFF.

The chain combines TRBV11-3 with TRBJ2-7; 7 nucleotides agree with TRBD1. The CDR3 is made up of 17 amino acids. Germline CDR1 is SGHNT and CDR2 is YENEEA. Germline trimming cut 1 base from V and 2 bases from J; bases unmatched to any gene: 11. The CDR3 DNA follows: TGTGCCAGCAGCTTAGGACGCCTCCGGGACAGAACCTACGAGCAGTACTTC. It translates to CASSLGRLRDRTYEQYF.

The chain has TRBV30 and TRBJ2-6, with D possibly being TRBD2 (6 bases). The germline V gene encodes CDR1 GTSNPN and CDR2 SVGIG (reference sequence). The CDR3 sequence is 11 residues long. V shed 1 base and J shed 13 bases, with 8 bases lying between them. The CDR3 loop reads CAWSAAGVLTF. The CDR3 DNA sequence: TGTGCCTGGAGTGCGGCGGGGGTCCTGACTTTC.

The CDR3 loop reads CAWSVGRIATNEKLFF. In DNA form, the CDR3 reads TGTGCCTGGAGTGTAGGCAGGATAGCAACTAATGAAAAACTGTTTTTT. The V gene is TRBV30, the J gene TRBJ1-4; D unresolved. V lost 0 bases to trimming and J lost 0 bases, with 11 bases between them. The V gene's germline CDR1 is GTSNPN and CDR2 SVGIG (reference sequence). The CDR3 is made up of 16 amino acids.

This clone appeared once. The chain uses TRBV15 and TRBJ2-1; TRBD2 aligns across 9 bases. CDR3 length equals 16 residues. Germline loops: CDR1 LNHNV, CDR2 YYDKDF (reference sequence). V lost 0 bases and J lost 6; bases outside the gene matches: 6. CDR3 DNA sequence: TGTGCCACCAGCAGAGATGTTCAAGCGGGAGGCAATGAGCAGTTCTTC. The encoded protein is CATSRDVQAGGNEQFF.

The V call is TRBV7-8, the J call TRBJ2-7; TRBD2 might be the D (6 bases). Germline values: CDR1 SGHVS, CDR2 FQNEAQ. The CDR3 loop spans 15 amino acids. V dropped 1 base and J dropped 4 bases, with 14 bases sitting between them. CDR3 in DNA: TGTGCCAGCAGCTTAGTGGGGGGTTGGGGGTACGAGCAGTACTTC. This sequence encodes CASSLVGGWGYEQYF.